This TCR beta chain was identified in a study of shared clonotypes between healthy human individuals. Study-level findings and limits: Against clonotypes common to all four donors, non-shared ones had lower generation probabilities.

To note about this clone: Its target is not known.

Germline V CDR1 and CDR2: SGHRS, YFSETQ. CDR3 length equals 17 residues. Trimming left V 5 bases short and J 0 bases short, with 18 bases between. Some clones are missing from TCRdb's copy, which holds only in-frame ones; the method was immunoSEQ multiplex PCR. The sample carries approximately 2.3 million clones, approximately 93% recorded once. The receptor's source is a young man in good health. Some clones in this sample may be carry-over from other donors' samples. Source material: naive CD4+ T cells from PBMCs. Described subset: CD45RA+ positively selected. V and J are TRBV5-1 and TRBJ2-1; TRBD2 is a possible D gene (6 bases). The CDR3 region has the DNA TGCGCCAGCAGTCTTTCCCTAGCGAGAAGCTCCTACAATGAGCAGTTCTTC. It specifies CASSLSLARSSYNEQFF.